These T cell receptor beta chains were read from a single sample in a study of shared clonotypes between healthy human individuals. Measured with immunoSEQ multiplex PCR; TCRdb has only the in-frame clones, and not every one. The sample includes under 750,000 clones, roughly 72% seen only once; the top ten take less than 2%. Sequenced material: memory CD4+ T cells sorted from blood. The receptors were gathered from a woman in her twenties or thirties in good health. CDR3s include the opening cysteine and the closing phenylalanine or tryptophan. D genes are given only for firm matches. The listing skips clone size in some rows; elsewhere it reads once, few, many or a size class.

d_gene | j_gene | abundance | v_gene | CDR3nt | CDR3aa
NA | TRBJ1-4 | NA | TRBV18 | TGTGCCAGCTCACCCACGGTCCGTAGGGAAAAACTGTTTTTT | CASSPTVRREKLFF
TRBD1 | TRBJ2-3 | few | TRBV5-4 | TGTGCCAGCAGCCTTCAGGGGGTAATCCGCACAGATACGCAGTATTTT | CASSLQGVIRTDTQYF
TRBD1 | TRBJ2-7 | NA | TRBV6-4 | TGTGCCATCAGTGAGGGTTTGCGCAGGGGGCCCCAGAAACCCTACGAGCAGTACTTC | CAISEGLRRGPQKPYEQYF
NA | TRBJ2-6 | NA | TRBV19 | TGTGCCAGTGCTAGGGGTTCGAGTGGGGCCAACGTCCTGACTTTC | CASARGSSGANVLTF
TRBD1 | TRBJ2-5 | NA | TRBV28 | TGTGCCAGCAGGGCCCCGACAGGGGTAGAGACCCAGTACTTC | CASRAPTGVETQYF
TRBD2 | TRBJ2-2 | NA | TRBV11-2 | TGTGCCAGCAGACCTGGACTAGCGGGAGGGAGCACCGGGGAGCTGTTTTTT | CASRPGLAGGSTGELFF
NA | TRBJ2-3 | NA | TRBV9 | TGTGCCAGCAGCAAGACAGGATTTGTGACAGATACGCAGTATTTT | CASSKTGFVTDTQYF
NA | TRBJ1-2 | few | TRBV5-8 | TGTGCCAGCAGTACAAACTCAGGGCCGGCTTATGGCTACACCTTC | CASSTNSGPAYGYTF
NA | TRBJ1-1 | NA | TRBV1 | TGCACCAGCAGCCAACAGGTTCTAACTGAAGCTTTCTTT | CTSSQQVLTEAFF
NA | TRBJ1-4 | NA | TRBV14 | TGTGCCAGCAGCCAAAATACCGGGCTGAAACTGTTTTTT | CASSQNTGLKLFF
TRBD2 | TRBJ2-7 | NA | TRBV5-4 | TGTGCCAGCAGCCTTAGCGGGAGGGCCTACGAGCAGTACTTC | CASSLSGRAYEQYF
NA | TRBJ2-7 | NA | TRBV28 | TGTGCCAGCCAGGGTGGTTTGTACGAGCAGTACTTC | CASQGGLYEQYF
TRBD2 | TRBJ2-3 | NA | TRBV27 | TGTGCCAGCAGTCCCTGGACTAGCGGGACAGATACGCAGTATTTT | CASSPWTSGTDTQYF
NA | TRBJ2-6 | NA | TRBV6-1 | TGTGCCAGCGAGGGCGGGGTAGGGGCCAACGTCCTGACTTTC | CASEGGVGANVLTF
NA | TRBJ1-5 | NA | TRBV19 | TGTGCCAGTAGTATTGCAGGGAATCAGCCCCAGCATTTT | CASSIAGNQPQHF
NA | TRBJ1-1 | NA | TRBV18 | TGTGCCAGCTCACCGCCAGGGGCGGGTGGTAACACTGAAGCTTTCTTT | CASSPPGAGGNTEAFF
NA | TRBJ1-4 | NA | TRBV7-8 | TGTGCCAGCAGCCTCCGGGCCACGACTCAGGGGAGGGAAAAACTGTTTTTT | CASSLRATTQGREKLFF
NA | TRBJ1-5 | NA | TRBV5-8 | TGTGCCAGCAGCGGGTACTCAGGGGTGCGGCAGCCCCAGCATTTT | CASSGYSGVRQPQHF
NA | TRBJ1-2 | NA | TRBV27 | TGTGCCAGCAGTCCCAATTCACGGACGGGTGGCTACACCTTC | CASSPNSRTGGYTF